A selection of T cell receptor beta chains follows, all from one sample in a study of T cells after yellow fever vaccination. From the 5' RACE reads, TCRdb called clonotypes with MiXCR, one entry per CDR3 protein. The sample lists 510,000 or so distinct CDR3 sequences, 15% to 20% occurring once. This specimen consisted of PBMCs, obtained 15 days after the yellow fever booster vaccination. The receptors come from a man aged 25 to 40 who received the YFV17D yellow fever vaccine. The CDR3 runs from the conserved cysteine through the conserved F or W. A D gene is named only where the DNA matches it firmly. Size tells how often a clone was seen (once, few, many) or the class of an expanded clone, and some rows leave it out.

abundance: .; d_gene: .; j_gene: TRBJ2-3; v_gene: TRBV11-2; CDR3nt: TGTGCCAGCAGCTCAATACCGGGACTGTACACAGATACGCAGTATTTT; CDR3aa: CASSSIPGLYTDTQYF
abundance: many; d_gene: .; j_gene: TRBJ2-7; v_gene: TRBV5-1; CDR3nt: TGCGCCAGCTCCACGTCCGGAGCCTACGAGCAGTACTTC; CDR3aa: CASSTSGAYEQYF
abundance: .; d_gene: TRBD2; j_gene: TRBJ2-3; v_gene: TRBV7-2; CDR3nt: TGTGCCAGCAGCTGGGGACTAGCGGGAGGTTTAGATACGCAGTATTTT; CDR3aa: CASSWGLAGGLDTQYF
abundance: few; d_gene: .; j_gene: TRBJ2-4; v_gene: TRBV15; CDR3nt: TGTGCCACCAGCAGAGATCTGGCAACACCCCTACCCAAAAACATTCAGTACTTC; CDR3aa: CATSRDLATPLPKNIQYF
abundance: few; d_gene: TRBD1; j_gene: TRBJ1-3; v_gene: TRBV28; CDR3nt: TGTGCCAGCAGTAGCGGGGGACAGGGAAACACCATATATTTT; CDR3aa: CASSSGGQGNTIYF
abundance: few; d_gene: .; j_gene: TRBJ2-7; v_gene: TRBV28; CDR3nt: TGTGCCAGCAGTCGGGGTTACTACGAGCAGTACTTC; CDR3aa: CASSRGYYEQYF
abundance: .; d_gene: .; j_gene: TRBJ2-1; v_gene: TRBV3-1; CDR3nt: TGTGCCAGCAGCCGGGGGACAACTGAGCAGTTCTTC; CDR3aa: CASSRGTTEQFF
abundance: .; d_gene: .; j_gene: TRBJ2-5; v_gene: TRBV10-3; CDR3nt: TGTGCCATCAGGGGGGGCCCTGAAGAGACCCAGTACTTC; CDR3aa: CAIRGGPEETQYF
abundance: .; d_gene: TRBD2; j_gene: TRBJ2-1; v_gene: TRBV14; CDR3nt: TGTGCCAGCAGCCAAGAACTAGCGGGAGTCGGCGAGCAGTTCTTC; CDR3aa: CASSQELAGVGEQFF
abundance: .; d_gene: TRBD1; j_gene: TRBJ1-2; v_gene: TRBV11-1; CDR3nt: TGTGCCAGCAGCTTAGAAGAACCCGGGACAGGGGTTGTCGGCTATGGCTACACCTTC; CDR3aa: CASSLEEPGTGVVGYGYTF
abundance: .; d_gene: TRBD1; j_gene: TRBJ1-2; v_gene: TRBV20-1; CDR3nt: TGCAGTGCTAGATCCGGGACAGGGAACTATGGCTACACCTTC; CDR3aa: CSARSGTGNYGYTF